These 27 T cell receptor beta chains came from one sample sequenced in a study of blood T cell repertoires in COVID-19. Method: immunoSEQ multiplex PCR; TCRdb's copy keeps in-frame clones and lacks some. The sample lists roughly 260,000 clones; about nine tenths were seen once. Material: PBMCs or T cells enriched from blood (not recorded which). The origin of the receptors is a woman aged 18 to 35 who had recovered from COVID-19.

V usage is TRBV28 and J usage is TRBJ2-7, with D possibly being TRBD2 (7 bases). The V gene lost 2 bases and the J gene lost 7 bases, with 18 bases spanning the gap. CDR3 length equals 15 residues. The germline CDR1 and CDR2 sequences are MDHEN and SYDVKM. For the CDR3, the DNA is TGTGCCAGCAGTTTAGGGGGCGGGAGTAAAAGGGAGCAGTACTTC. It yields the protein CASSLGGGSKREQYF.

V usage is TRBV27 and J usage is TRBJ2-1; D perhaps matches TRBD1 (5 bases). Germline assignment: CDR1 MNHEY and CDR2 SMNVEV (reference sequence). V lost 8 bases and J 7 bases, leaving 24 bases between the germline ends. There are 16 residues in the CDR3. The CDR3 region has the DNA TGTGCCAGCCGACAAGTTCGAAGGATCCAGGGAAATGAGCAGTTCTTC. It specifies CASRQVRRIQGNEQFF.

This sequence joins TRBV11-2 and TRBJ1-6; 10 nucleotides agree with TRBD1. The CDR3 has 14 amino acids. Losses at the gene ends were 5 bases for V and 8 bases for J; bases not matched to a gene: 3. In germline, CDR1 is SGHAT, CDR2 FQNNGV. The CDR3 reads CASSRQGADSPLHF. The CDR3 DNA reads TGTGCCAGCAGCAGACAGGGGGCGGATTCACCCCTCCACTTT.

About this clone itself: The sample carries other DNA sequences with the same CDR3. This sequence joins TRBV7-2 and TRBJ2-7, with 10 bases that match TRBD2. This CDR3 is 15 amino acids long. Per the germline V gene, CDR1 is SGHTA and CDR2 is FQGNSA. V trimming: 2 bases; J trimming: 4 bases; junction bases outside the gene matches: 5. CDR3 sequence: CASSLSLAGEYEQYF. The CDR3 DNA sequence: TGTGCCAGCAGCTTATCCCTAGCGGGAGAATACGAGCAGTACTTC.

The chain carries TRBV9 and TRBJ2-1; possible D gene TRBD2, 6 bases. V dropped 6 bases and J dropped 3 bases, with 22 bases sitting between them. The CDR3 is made up of 17 amino acids. Germline V gene lookup returns CDR1 SGDLS and CDR2 YYNGEE. In nucleotides, the CDR3 is TGTGCCAGCAAGAAGGTCTCTGGGGACTCATTCTACAATGAGCAGTTCTTC. As protein: CASKKVSGDSFYNEQFF. Combining the CDR3 with reference TRBV9 and TRBJ2-1 gives the whole variable domain DSGVTQTPKHLITATGQRVTLRCSPRSGDLSVYWYQQSLDQGLQFLIQYYNGEERAKGNILERFSAQQFPDLHSELNLSSLELGDSALYFCASKKVSGDSFYNEQFFGPGTRLTVL.

The chain combines TRBV28 with TRBJ1-2; 8 nucleotides line up with TRBD1. This CDR3 has 14 amino acids. V shed 6 bases, J shed 8 bases, and the junction held 11 bases outside the gene matches. The germline V gene encodes CDR1 MDHEN and CDR2 SYDVKM. The CDR3, as DNA: TGTGCCAGCAGCTCCGGACAGGGATGGATGGGCTACACCTTC. Its protein is CASSSGQGWMGYTF.

This chain uses TRBV4-3 with TRBJ2-1, with 12 bases identical to TRBD2. CDR1 and CDR2 (germline): LGHNA, YSLEER. CDR3 length equals 16 residues. V lost 0 bases and J lost 10; bases outside the gene matches: 7. The CDR3 spells CASSQDSLAGGREQFF. In nucleotides, the CDR3 is TGCGCCAGCAGCCAAGATTCCCTAGCGGGGGGGCGGGAGCAGTTCTTC.

This clone was observed once. This sequence joins TRBV5-4 and TRBJ2-7, with a weak D call TRBD1 (5 bases). The V gene's germline CDR1 is SGHNT and CDR2 YYREEE (reference sequence). V gave up 4 bases and J gave up 2 bases, with 19 bases separating them. This CDR3 is 16 amino acids long. CDR3 coding DNA: TGTGCCAGCAGCCCAAACAGGTCCCTTCCCCCCTACGAGCAGTACTTC. Translating it yields CASSPNRSLPPYEQYF.

The chain joins TRBV2 to TRBJ1-6; 8 bases agree with TRBD1. The germline V gene encodes CDR1 SNHLY and CDR2 FYNNEI. V trimming: 2 bases; J trimming: 6 bases; junction bases outside the gene matches: 0. The CDR3 is made up of 14 amino acids. In DNA form, the CDR3 reads TGTGCCAGCAGTGAACAGGGGGCTAATTCACCCCTCCACTTT. Translating it yields CASSEQGANSPLHF.

This chain uses TRBV11-2 with TRBJ1-1; D is ambiguous. The CDR3 sequence is 16 residues long. V was shortened by 1 base and J by 4 bases, with 16 bases between the two germline ends. Germline V gene lookup returns CDR1 SGHAT and CDR2 FQNNGV. The CDR3 region is CASSLVQFRAGTEAFF. CDR3 nucleotide sequence: TGTGCCAGCAGCTTAGTACAGTTTAGGGCGGGCACTGAAGCTTTCTTT.

In this sample, this clone turned up a few times. This chain connects TRBV18 to TRBJ2-7; 8 positions match TRBD1. Germline CDR1 and CDR2: KGHSH and LQKENI. J gave up 5 bases and V 4 bases, and 7 bases lay outside the gene matches. CDR3 length: 14 residues. CDR3 protein: CASSLSGQGNEQYF. The CDR3 DNA sequence: TGTGCCAGCTCACTTTCCGGACAGGGCAACGAGCAGTACTTC.

The chain uses TRBV10-2 and TRBJ2-7; no clear D. The CDR3 length is 14 residues. Germline CDR1 and CDR2: WSHSY and SAAADI. Trimming left V 3 bases short and J 1 base short, with 10 bases between. The CDR3 DNA reads as TGCGCCAGCAGTGAATTCCGAGTTTCCTACGAGCAGTACTTC. The encoded protein is CASSEFRVSYEQYF.

V is TRBV9 and J is TRBJ1-2, with 7 bases identical to TRBD1. CDR1 SGDLS and CDR2 YYNGEE come from the germline V gene. V dropped 4 bases and J dropped 0; count of bases not matched to a gene: 3. The CDR3 length is 14 residues. CDR3: CASSTGTANYGYTF. DNA of the CDR3: TGTGCCAGCAGCACCGGGACAGCTAACTATGGCTACACCTTC.

The chain employs TRBV11-2 and TRBJ2-7; 10 bases map to TRBD1. From germline, CDR1 is SGHAT and CDR2 FQNNGV. The J segment lost 12 bases and the V segment lost 3 bases, leaving 8 bases of the junction unmatched. This CDR3 has 13 residues. The CDR3 reads CASSFGTGDFLYF. CDR3 coding DNA: TGTGCCAGCAGCTTCGGGACAGGGGACTTTCTGTACTTC.

The DNA for the CDR3 is TGTGCCAGCAGCGCAGGGGGTCCCAACATTCAGTACTTC. Protein: CASSAGGPNIQYF. V and J are TRBV11-2 and TRBJ2-4, with 7 bases that match TRBD1. Looked up from germline, CDR1 is SGHAT and CDR2 is FQNNGV. CDR3 length: 13 residues. Trimming removed 5 bases from V and 7 bases from J; junction bases left unmatched: 5.

V is TRBV29-1 and J is TRBJ1-1; possible D gene TRBD1, 5 bases. The V gene lost 0 bases and the J gene lost 6 bases, with 26 bases spanning the gap. This CDR3 spans 18 amino acids. The germline V gene encodes CDR1 SQVTM and CDR2 ANQGSEA. CDR3 loop: CSVEDRGLLEGRASEAFF. The DNA for the CDR3 is TGCAGCGTTGAAGATAGGGGTTTGCTTGAAGGGAGGGCATCTGAAGCTTTCTTT.

Worth noting for this clone: The same CDR3 arises from other DNA sequences in this sample as well. The chain uses TRBV5-1 and TRBJ2-3, with D perhaps matching TRBD1 (5 bases). CDR3 size: 15 residues. Germline CDR1 is SGHRS and CDR2 is YFSETQ. The germline V and J ends were trimmed by 1 base and 1 base, with 10 bases remaining between them. CDR3 in DNA: TGCGCCAGCAGCTTGCGGACATCTGGCACAGATACGCAGTATTTT. The encoded protein is CASSLRTSGTDTQYF.

The chain combines TRBV11-2 with TRBJ2-3, with D perhaps matching TRBD2 (6 bases). V lost 4 bases and J lost 1, with 15 bases in between. The CDR3 sequence is 16 residues long. From germline, CDR1 is SGHAT and CDR2 FQNNGV. This CDR3 reads CASSSGSGEGTDTQYF. The CDR3 DNA sequence: TGTGCCAGCAGCTCTGGATCCGGGGAGGGCACAGATACGCAGTATTTT.

The chain combines TRBV19 with TRBJ2-6; TRBD1 is a possible D gene (6 bases). There are 18 residues in the CDR3. Trimming left V 3 bases short and J 0 bases short, with 15 bases between. From germline, CDR1 is LNHDA and CDR2 SQIVND (reference sequence). The CDR3 region is CASSIDRNQDSGANVLTF. CDR3 nucleotide sequence: TGTGCCAGTAGTATCGACAGGAACCAGGACTCTGGGGCCAACGTCCTGACTTTC.

V and J are TRBV5-8 and TRBJ1-3; D gene unclear. Trimming removed 4 bases at V and 4 bases at J, with 12 bases between. Germline loops: CDR1 SGHTS, CDR2 YDEGEE. CDR3 length: 14 amino acids. CDR3 sequence reads: CASSRRDTGNTIYF. DNA for the CDR3: TGTGCCAGCAGCCGGAGGGATACAGGAAACACCATATATTTT.

The V gene is TRBV5-1, the J gene TRBJ1-2, with D unresolved. Trimming cost V 0 bases and J 5 bases, with 11 bases left between them. This CDR3 comprises 14 residues. Germline CDR1 is SGHRS and CDR2 is YFSETQ. CDR3 sequence reads: CASSLVRTEYGYTF. CDR3 nucleotides: TGCGCCAGCAGCTTGGTGCGTACAGAGTATGGCTACACCTTC.

The V and J genes are TRBV7-6 and TRBJ2-2; no definite D call. Germline V CDR1 and CDR2: SGHVS, FNYEAQ. This CDR3 comprises 13 residues. Trimming stripped 5 bases from V and 1 base from J, with 5 bases between. CDR3 sequence (DNA): TGTGCCAGCAGCCTAAGGAACACCGGGGAGCTGTTTTTT. Translation gives CASSLRNTGELFF.

J is TRBJ1-1 and V is TRBV10-3; D remains unclear. Per germline, CDR1 ENHRY and CDR2 SYGVKD. Trimming took 3 bases from V and 1 from J, leaving 6 bases between them. The CDR3 totals 13 residues. The chain's CDR3 is CAISEHPNTEAFF. The CDR3 coding sequence is TGTGCCATCAGTGAACATCCGAACACTGAAGCTTTCTTT.

The chain has TRBV27 and TRBJ1-2; 8 positions match TRBD1. The CDR3 runs to 14 residues. Looked up from germline, CDR1 is MNHEY and CDR2 is SMNVEV (reference sequence). V was pared by 6 bases and J by 3 bases, with 6 bases of the junction left unmatched. The CDR3 here is CASRIRGQYYGYTF. The DNA of the CDR3 is TGTGCCAGCAGAATCAGGGGGCAATACTATGGCTACACCTTC.

The chain carries TRBV29-1 and TRBJ1-3; D gene ambiguous. Trimming cost V 5 bases and J 1 base, with 6 bases left between them. The CDR3 length is 12 residues. CDR1 and CDR2 from the germline V gene are SQVTM and ANQGSEA. DNA for the CDR3: TGCAGCGTTCAGTCGTCTGGAAACACCATATATTTT. It encodes CSVQSSGNTIYF.

This rearrangement joins TRBV28 to TRBJ2-1; TRBD1 matches 7 bases. V shed 6 bases, J shed 8 bases, and the junction held 19 bases outside the gene matches. This CDR3 contains 17 residues. Germline V gene data show CDR1 as MDHEN and CDR2 as SYDVKM. The CDR3 is CASRPRQGGQRRDEQFF. CDR3 DNA sequence: TGTGCCAGCAGGCCGCGACAGGGCGGACAACGACGCGATGAGCAGTTCTTC. Looking up the rest from reference TRBV28 and TRBJ2-1 gives the full variable domain: DVKVTQSSRYLVKRTGEKVFLECVQDMDHENMFWYRQDPGLGLRLIYFSYDVKMKEKGDIPEGYSVSREKKERFSLILESASTNQTSMYLCASRPRQGGQRRDEQFFGPGTRLTVL.

The chain joins TRBV5-1 to TRBJ2-3; TRBD2 matches 10 bases. Germline CDR1 SGHRS, CDR2 YFSETQ. The CDR3 totals 14 residues. J gave up 7 bases and V 4 bases, and 6 bases lay outside the gene matches. The CDR3, as DNA: TGCGCCAGCAGCCCCAGCGGGGGGGTGAATACGCAGTATTTT. Amino acid sequence: CASSPSGGVNTQYF.